A selection of T cell receptor beta chains follows, all from one sample in a study of T cells after yellow fever vaccination. TCRdb re-derived calls from the 5' RACE reads in MiXCR, one entry per CDR3 protein. Counted here are 90,000 to 130,000 distinct CDR3 sequences, roughly 8.9% occurring once; the ten biggest clones make up 25%. Material: CD8+ T cells sorted from PBMCs, obtained 45 days after the yellow fever booster vaccination. The source of these receptors is a man between 25 and 39 years old who received the YFV17D yellow fever vaccine. Both conserved end residues are part of each CDR3. A D gene is named only where the DNA matches it firmly. Rows give clone size only sometimes, using once, few, many, or a class for an expanded clone.

J gene: TRBJ2-3
V gene: TRBV9
D gene: TRBD2
clone size: few
CDR3 protein: CASSGEGLAGVSSTDTQYF
CDR3 DNA: TGTGCCAGCAGCGGAGAGGGACTAGCGGGAGTGTCTAGCACAGATACGCAGTATTTT

J gene: TRBJ1-5
V gene: TRBV6-5
D gene: -
clone size: many
CDR3 protein: CASSYEFNQPQHF
CDR3 DNA: TGTGCCAGCAGTTACGAGTTCAATCAGCCCCAGCATTTT

J gene: TRBJ2-5
V gene: TRBV12-3/TRBV12-4
D gene: TRBD1
clone size: many
CDR3 protein: CASSLAQGAVGETQYF
CDR3 DNA: TGTGCCAGCAGTCTAGCACAGGGGGCGGTGGGAGAGACCCAGTACTTC

J gene: TRBJ2-3
V gene: TRBV7-2
D gene: -
clone size: many
CDR3 protein: CASSFLAGTDTQYF
CDR3 DNA: TGTGCCAGCAGCTTTTTAGCTGGCACAGATACGCAGTATTTT

J gene: TRBJ2-3
V gene: TRBV11-2
D gene: -
clone size: many
CDR3 protein: CASSPLGSSTDTQYF
CDR3 DNA: TGTGCCAGCAGCCCCCTTGGGTCTAGCACAGATACGCAGTATTTT

J gene: TRBJ2-1
V gene: TRBV2
D gene: TRBD2
clone size: -
CDR3 protein: CASREAGGAYNEQFF
CDR3 DNA: TGTGCCAGCAGAGAAGCGGGAGGGGCTTACAATGAGCAGTTCTTC

J gene: TRBJ1-5
V gene: TRBV19
D gene: -
clone size: few
CDR3 protein: CASRQGGNQPQHF
CDR3 DNA: TGTGCCAGTAGGCAGGGCGGCAATCAGCCCCAGCATTTT

J gene: TRBJ2-7
V gene: TRBV7-8
D gene: -
clone size: many
CDR3 protein: CASSFPFSGHGPYEQYF
CDR3 DNA: TGTGCCAGCAGCTTCCCCTTCTCTGGACACGGCCCCTACGAGCAGTACTTC

J gene: TRBJ2-7
V gene: TRBV30
D gene: -
clone size: few
CDR3 protein: CALRTLTGAYEQYF
CDR3 DNA: TGTGCCTTGCGGACGTTGACCGGCGCCTACGAGCAGTACTTC

J gene: TRBJ2-1
V gene: TRBV2
D gene: TRBD2
clone size: few
CDR3 protein: CASSSSGDTYNEQFF
CDR3 DNA: TGTGCCAGCAGTTCTAGCGGAGACACCTACAATGAGCAGTTCTTC

J gene: TRBJ1-5
V gene: TRBV15
D gene: -
clone size: many
CDR3 protein: CATSRDKGIVQPQHF
CDR3 DNA: TGTGCCACCAGCAGAGACAAAGGGATTGTTCAGCCCCAGCATTTT

J gene: TRBJ2-7
V gene: TRBV5-6
D gene: TRBD2
clone size: many
CDR3 protein: CASSFRLAGAQMGEQYF
CDR3 DNA: TGTGCCAGCAGCTTCCGACTAGCGGGAGCCCAAATGGGGGAGCAGTACTTC

J gene: TRBJ2-3
V gene: TRBV4-1
D gene: TRBD2
clone size: many
CDR3 protein: CASSQGTSGSDDTQYF
CDR3 DNA: TGCGCCAGCAGCCAAGGGACTAGCGGGAGCGACGATACGCAGTATTTT

J gene: TRBJ1-1
V gene: TRBV29-1
D gene: -
clone size: -
CDR3 protein: CSPRDLNTEAFF
CDR3 DNA: TGCAGCCCCAGGGACTTGAACACTGAAGCTTTCTTT

J gene: TRBJ2-3
V gene: TRBV5-6
D gene: -
clone size: many
CDR3 protein: CASSLRLFTDTQYF
CDR3 DNA: TGTGCCAGCAGCCTCCGCCTGTTCACAGATACGCAGTATTTT

J gene: TRBJ2-7
V gene: TRBV7-9
D gene: TRBD2
clone size: many
CDR3 protein: CASSSGLVREQYF
CDR3 DNA: TGTGCCAGCAGCTCGGGACTAGTTCGCGAGCAGTACTTC

J gene: TRBJ2-7
V gene: TRBV27
D gene: -
clone size: many
CDR3 protein: CASSSRGLSYEQYF
CDR3 DNA: TGTGCCAGCAGCAGCAGGGGACTGTCCTACGAGCAGTACTTC

J gene: TRBJ2-7
V gene: TRBV12-3/TRBV12-4
D gene: -
clone size: many
CDR3 protein: CASSPTMNYEQYF
CDR3 DNA: TGTGCCAGCAGTCCGACTATGAACTACGAGCAGTACTTC

J gene: TRBJ2-2
V gene: TRBV7-9
D gene: -
clone size: many
CDR3 protein: CASGGETNTGELFF
CDR3 DNA: TGTGCCAGCGGAGGGGAGACGAACACCGGGGAGCTGTTTTTT

J gene: TRBJ1-1
V gene: TRBV9
D gene: -
clone size: many
CDR3 protein: CASSEDTQNTEAFF
CDR3 DNA: TGTGCCAGCAGCGAGGACACACAGAACACTGAAGCTTTCTTT

J gene: TRBJ1-2
V gene: TRBV6-5
D gene: -
clone size: many
CDR3 protein: CASSYGDSTSSRYTF
CDR3 DNA: TGTGCCAGCAGTTACGGGGATTCAACATCTTCGCGCTACACCTTC

J gene: TRBJ2-3
V gene: TRBV28
D gene: TRBD2
clone size: -
CDR3 protein: CASSLIPSGRAGDTQYF
CDR3 DNA: TGTGCCAGCAGTTTAATTCCTAGCGGGAGGGCTGGAGATACGCAGTATTTT

J gene: TRBJ2-5
V gene: TRBV6-5
D gene: TRBD2
clone size: many
CDR3 protein: CASSSSPGLALQETQYF
CDR3 DNA: TGTGCCAGCAGTTCGTCTCCGGGACTAGCGCTACAAGAGACCCAGTACTTC

J gene: TRBJ2-7
V gene: TRBV5-6
D gene: -
clone size: few
CDR3 protein: CASSWAYLHEQYF
CDR3 DNA: TGTGCCAGCAGTTGGGCCTACTTGCACGAGCAGTACTTC

J gene: TRBJ1-1
V gene: TRBV15
D gene: TRBD1
clone size: many
CDR3 protein: CATSRAGGVTEAFF
CDR3 DNA: TGTGCCACCAGCAGAGCAGGGGGCGTCACTGAAGCTTTCTTT

J gene: TRBJ2-3
V gene: TRBV2
D gene: -
clone size: -
CDR3 protein: CASSETATDTQYF
CDR3 DNA: TGTGCCAGCAGTGAGACCGCCACAGATACGCAGTATTTT

J gene: TRBJ2-3
V gene: TRBV7-2
D gene: TRBD1
clone size: -
CDR3 protein: CASSRTGFGADTQYF
CDR3 DNA: TGTGCCAGCAGCCGGACAGGGTTCGGGGCAGATACGCAGTATTTT

J gene: TRBJ2-1
V gene: TRBV5-6
D gene: -
clone size: many
CDR3 protein: CASNPRGGYNEQFF
CDR3 DNA: TGTGCCAGCAACCCCCGGGGAGGCTACAATGAGCAGTTCTTC

J gene: TRBJ2-7
V gene: TRBV5-1
D gene: TRBD1
clone size: many
CDR3 protein: CASRNEVTGGPYEQYF
CDR3 DNA: TGCGCCAGCAGGAATGAAGTCACAGGGGGACCCTACGAGCAGTACTTC

J gene: TRBJ2-1
V gene: TRBV5-1
D gene: TRBD2
clone size: -
CDR3 protein: CASSLSGSFNNEQFF
CDR3 DNA: TGCGCCAGCAGCTTGAGCGGGAGTTTCAACAATGAGCAGTTCTTC

J gene: TRBJ2-5
V gene: TRBV7-9
D gene: -
clone size: many
CDR3 protein: CASSLKQGETQYF
CDR3 DNA: TGTGCCAGCAGCTTAAAGCAGGGGGAGACCCAGTACTTC

J gene: TRBJ2-1
V gene: TRBV5-8
D gene: TRBD1
clone size: few
CDR3 protein: CIDRVGNEQFF
CDR3 DNA: TGTATAGACAGGGTGGGGAATGAGCAGTTCTTC

J gene: TRBJ2-3
V gene: TRBV6-1
D gene: TRBD2
clone size: many
CDR3 protein: CASSEDSGWPDTQYF
CDR3 DNA: TGTGCCAGCAGTGAAGATAGCGGGTGGCCGGATACGCAGTATTTT

J gene: TRBJ2-1
V gene: TRBV7-3
D gene: -
clone size: many
CDR3 protein: CASSLVASSSYNEQFF
CDR3 DNA: TGTGCCAGCAGCTTAGTGGCCTCGAGCTCCTACAATGAGCAGTTCTTC

J gene: TRBJ2-7
V gene: TRBV6-5
D gene: TRBD2
clone size: many
CDR3 protein: CASSYSWLAEAYEQYF
CDR3 DNA: TGTGCCAGCAGTTACTCGTGGCTAGCGGAGGCCTACGAGCAGTACTTC

J gene: TRBJ2-7
V gene: TRBV11-2
D gene: -
clone size: many
CDR3 protein: CASSLVRSHEQYF
CDR3 DNA: TGTGCCAGCAGCTTAGTTAGGTCCCACGAGCAGTACTTC

J gene: TRBJ2-7
V gene: TRBV11-2
D gene: TRBD1
clone size: -
CDR3 protein: CASSLAQDRAYEQYF
CDR3 DNA: TGTGCCAGCAGCTTGGCCCAGGACAGGGCCTACGAGCAGTACTTC

J gene: TRBJ2-3
V gene: TRBV27
D gene: TRBD1
clone size: -
CDR3 protein: CASSSARGPDTQYF
CDR3 DNA: TGTGCCAGCAGTTCGGCCAGGGGGCCAGATACGCAGTATTTT

J gene: TRBJ2-5
V gene: TRBV7-2
D gene: -
clone size: few
CDR3 protein: CASSLGTAIQETQYF
CDR3 DNA: TGTGCCAGCAGCTTAGGGACCGCGATCCAAGAGACCCAGTACTTC

J gene: TRBJ2-7
V gene: TRBV6-4
D gene: -
clone size: many
CDR3 protein: CASSDTGTGEQYF
CDR3 DNA: TGTGCCAGCAGTGACACAGGGACGGGCGAGCAGTACTTC

J gene: TRBJ1-5
V gene: TRBV12-3/TRBV12-4
D gene: -
clone size: many
CDR3 protein: CASSLKAGYNQPQHF
CDR3 DNA: TGTGCCAGCAGTTTGAAAGCGGGGTACAATCAGCCCCAGCATTTT

J gene: TRBJ2-2
V gene: TRBV4-3
D gene: -
clone size: many
CDR3 protein: CASSWRLRDTNTGELFF
CDR3 DNA: TGCGCCAGCAGCTGGCGACTCCGGGACACCAACACCGGGGAGCTGTTTTTT

J gene: TRBJ2-7
V gene: TRBV29-1
D gene: -
clone size: many
CDR3 protein: CSVEDNRAYEQYF
CDR3 DNA: TGCAGCGTTGAAGATAACAGGGCTTACGAGCAGTACTTC

J gene: TRBJ2-7
V gene: TRBV12-3/TRBV12-4
D gene: -
clone size: many
CDR3 protein: CASSLGAEQYF
CDR3 DNA: TGTGCCAGCAGTCTCGGAGCCGAGCAGTACTTC

J gene: TRBJ2-4
V gene: TRBV25-1
D gene: TRBD1
clone size: many
CDR3 protein: CASPGPPDRGLDKNIQYF
CDR3 DNA: TGTGCCAGCCCTGGGCCCCCCGACAGGGGACTGGACAAAAACATTCAGTACTTC